This T cell receptor beta chain was observed in a study of blood T cells in healthy people across ages. V dropped 0 bases and J dropped 5 bases, with 11 bases sitting between them. From germline, CDR1 is SGHKS and CDR2 YYEKEE (reference sequence). This CDR3 has 14 amino acids. Combining a sample-barcoded 5' primer with a J-beta primer mix, a second PCR ran for roughly 7 to 12 cycles. TCRdb reanalysed the 5' RACE reads using MiXCR and keeps one entry per CDR3 protein. The table lists 750,000 to 950,000 distinct CDR3 sequences, under 35% of them singletons, with roughly 10% in the top ten. A further study also used this sample, focusing on T cells of mothers and their children. According to that study: Thymic selection, a shaping force on TCR recombination output, acts similarly in related and unrelated pairs.

Sequenced input: blood. V usage is TRBV5-5 and J usage is TRBJ2-5; D is undetermined. The clonotype originates from a woman in her 40s in good health. The CDR3 sequence: CASSLAAIRETQYF. The CDR3 DNA sequence: TGTGCCAGCAGCTTGGCCGCGATTCGGGAGACCCAGTACTTC. Based on the CDR3 plus reference TRBV5-5 and TRBJ2-5, the full variable domain is DAGVTQSPTHLIKTRGQQVTLRCSPISGHKSVSWYQQVLGQGPQFIFQYYEKEERGRGNFPDRFSARQFPNYSSELNVNALLLGDSALYLCASSLAAIRETQYFGPGTRLLVL.